Following are 24 T cell receptor beta chains from one sample sequenced in a study of radiation and T cells in renal cell carcinoma. Documented time point: baseline pretreatment blood. Described treatment: 15 Gy SBRT to primary tumor, nephrectomy 4 weeks later. Assay used: immunoSEQ multiplex PCR; TCRdb lists only in-frame clones, some missing. Of 140,000 or so clones listed, 70% to 90% are singletons. The sample here was blood, taken from a patient whose treatment included radiotherapy and nephrectomy. The receptors shown here come from a woman aged 45-65 years with renal cell carcinoma.

This clone is a singleton in its sample. The chain carries TRBV19 and TRBJ2-3, with 7 bases fitting TRBD2. Germline values: CDR1 LNHDA, CDR2 SQIVND (reference sequence). V lost 5 bases, J lost 3 bases, and 8 bases stayed unmatched. The CDR3 runs 15 residues. As DNA, the CDR3 is TGTGCCAGTAGTGTCCCTAGCGGTGGGACAGATACGCAGTATTTT. Translation: CASSVPSGGTDTQYF. Full variable domain (outside the CDR3, taken from reference TRBV19 and TRBJ2-3): DGGITQSPKYLFRKEGQNVTLSCEQNLNHDAMYWYRQDPGQGLRLIYYSQIVNDFQKGDIAEGYSVSREKKESFPLTVTSAQKNPTAFYLCASSVPSGGTDTQYFGPGTRLTVL.

The chain carries TRBV19 and TRBJ1-2, with 7 bases fitting TRBD1. Germline V gene sequence: CDR1 LNHDA, CDR2 SQIVND (reference sequence). The CDR3 sequence is 15 residues long. Trimming took 3 bases from V and 3 from J; bases not matched to a gene: 7. This CDR3 is CASSIGTVQHYGYTF. The DNA of the CDR3 is TGTGCCAGTAGTATCGGGACAGTCCAACACTATGGCTACACCTTC.

The CDR3 coding sequence is TGTGCCAGCAGCCGATTTAGCGGGGGAAGCACAGATACGCAGTATTTT. It yields the protein CASSRFSGGSTDTQYF. V is TRBV5-8 and J is TRBJ2-3, with TRBD2 matching over 9 bases. Germline values: CDR1 SGHTS, CDR2 YDEGEE. The V segment lost 4 bases and the J segment 0 bases; nucleotides outside the gene matches: 6. CDR3 length equals 16 residues.

J is TRBJ1-1 and V is TRBV2, with a possible D match to TRBD1 (5 bases). The CDR3 extends over 14 amino acids. The germline V gene encodes CDR1 SNHLY and CDR2 FYNNEI. V was cut by 1 base and J by 5 bases, with 11 bases left in between. The CDR3 DNA follows: TGTGCCAGCAGTGAAGAAGCAGGGCATACTGAAGCTTTCTTT. Protein: CASSEEAGHTEAFF. The full variable domain, with the rest looked up from reference TRBV2 and TRBJ1-1, is EPEVTQTPSHQVTQMGQEVILRCVPISNHLYFYWYRQILGQKVEFLVSFYNNEISEKSEIFDDQFSVERPDGSNFTLKIRSTKLEDSAMYFCASSEEAGHTEAFFGQGTRLTVV.

This chain's CDR3 is CASSLGGRNSYEQYF. The CDR3 DNA reads as TGTGCCAGCAGCTTGGGGGGACGGAACTCCTACGAGCAGTACTTC. The rearrangement links TRBV5-4 to TRBJ2-5; possibly TRBD1 or TRBD2 for D (5 bases each). The last part of the DNA fits TRBJ2-7 better; the J call may be wrong. The CDR3 extends over 15 amino acids. Germline V gene lookup returns CDR1 SGHNT and CDR2 YYREEE (reference sequence).

This clone was seen a single time. The V gene is TRBV6-1, the J gene TRBJ2-4; D ambiguous. The CDR3 spans 13 residues. Germline values: CDR1 MNHNS, CDR2 SASEGT. Trimming pared 9 bases from V and 1 base from J, leaving 10 bases between. The CDR3 nucleotides are TGTGCCAGTCGTCATATGGCCAAAAACATTCAGTACTTC. This gives the protein CASRHMAKNIQYF.

The chain has TRBV5-4 and TRBJ2-7; D may be TRBD2 (6 bases). The CDR3 spans 13 residues. The germline gives CDR1 SGHNT, CDR2 YYREEE (reference sequence). Deletions cut 4 bases from V and 4 bases from J, with 12 bases between. The CDR3 DNA reads TGTGCCAGCAGCGGCGGGACGCAGTACGAGCAGTACTTC. Translated, it gives CASSGGTQYEQYF. Variable domain in full (rest from reference TRBV5-4 and TRBJ2-7): ETGVTQSPTHLIKTRGQQVTLRCSSQSGHNTVSWYQQALGQGPQFIFQYYREEENGRGNFPPRFSGLQFPNYSSELNVNALELDDSALYLCASSGGTQYEQYFGPGTRLTVT.

The table lists this clone with a count of one. The chain recombines TRBV28 with TRBJ2-3; D not resolved. Germline V gene data show CDR1 as MDHEN and CDR2 as SYDVKM. Trimming shortened V by 2 bases and J by 6 bases, and 12 bases separated the two germline ends. This CDR3 is 14 amino acids long. The CDR3 region has the DNA TGTGCCAGCAGTTTAAGGGCGCGAGCCGATACGCAGTATTTT. This gives the protein CASSLRARADTQYF.

The CDR3 DNA sequence: TGCGCCAGCAGCTTTTTATTGAAGGGACACCTCTCTGGAAACACCATATATTTT. Protein product: CASSFLLKGHLSGNTIYF. The chain joins TRBV4-1 to TRBJ1-3; D may be TRBD1 (6 bases). V was pared by 5 bases and J by 0 bases, with 20 bases between. The CDR3 length is 18 residues. Germline lookup yields CDR1 MGHRA and CDR2 YSYEKL.

The rearrangement links TRBV14 to TRBJ2-1; no clear D. Germline values: CDR1 SGHDN, CDR2 FVKESK. Trimming pared 4 bases from V and 7 bases from J, leaving 17 bases between. CDR3 length: 15 amino acids. CDR3 amino acids: CASSPSPSINNEQFF. CDR3 in DNA: TGTGCCAGCAGCCCGTCCCCCTCTATAAATAATGAGCAGTTCTTC. Full variable domain (missing parts from reference TRBV14 and TRBJ2-1): EAGVTQFPSHSVIEKGQTVTLRCDPISGHDNLYWYRRVMGKEIKFLLHFVKESKQDESGMPNNRFLAERTGGTYSTLKVQPAELEDSGVYFCASSPSPSINNEQFFGPGTRLTVL.

The chain has TRBV12-5 and TRBJ2-7; 10 nucleotides line up with TRBD2. The CDR3 has 18 amino acids. CDR1 and CDR2 (germline): LGHNT, FRNRAP. J was trimmed by 4 bases and V by 0 bases; bases with no gene match: 12. In DNA, the CDR3 is TGTGCTAGTGGTTTGGTACTTCCAATTAGCGGGGGGATTTACGAGCAGTACTTC. Translated, it gives CASGLVLPISGGIYEQYF.

V usage is TRBV19 and J usage is TRBJ1-1; 8 nucleotides align to TRBD1. The germline V gene encodes CDR1 LNHDA and CDR2 SQIVND (reference sequence). Trimming cost V 7 bases and J 2 bases; bases outside gene matches: 3. This CDR3 comprises 13 residues. The CDR3 region is CASTQGANTEAFF. DNA for the CDR3: TGTGCCAGTACTCAGGGGGCCAACACTGAAGCTTTCTTT.

The chain recombines TRBV6-1 with TRBJ1-5; TRBD1 aligns across 10 bases. V lost 3 bases to trimming and J lost 11 bases; unmatched junction nucleotides: 10. This CDR3 is built from 15 residues. Germline V gene data show CDR1 as MNHNS and CDR2 as SASEGT. In DNA form, the CDR3 reads TGTGCCAGCAGTGAGCCCGGGACAGGGGCCTCGACCCAGCATTTT. Translating gives CASSEPGTGASTQHF.

The rearrangement joins TRBV6-5 to TRBJ2-3; the D gene is possibly TRBD2 (6 bases). Germline loops: CDR1 MNHEY, CDR2 SVGAGI. V was cut by 5 bases and J by 0 bases, with 9 bases left in between. The CDR3 runs 14 residues. CDR3 nucleotide sequence: TGTGCCAGCAGTCCCGGACTAAGCACAGATACGCAGTATTTT. This translates into CASSPGLSTDTQYF.

This sequence joins TRBV9 and TRBJ1-6; D might be TRBD1 (5 bases). V was clipped by 3 bases and J by 7 bases, with 11 bases between them. In germline, CDR1 is SGDLS, CDR2 YYNGEE. The CDR3 spans 14 residues. The CDR3 DNA reads TGTGCCAGCAGCGCGGACGGGGACAATTCACCCCTCCACTTT. The encoded protein is CASSADGDNSPLHF.

This clone showed up just a few times. The chain joins TRBV2 to TRBJ2-5; D uncertain. Deletions cut 7 bases from V and 1 base from J, with 10 bases between. The CDR3 spans 13 residues. Germline V gene sequence: CDR1 SNHLY, CDR2 FYNNEI. CDR3 DNA sequence: TGTGCCAGCACCTTGGTCCCCCAAGAGACCCAGTACTTC. This sequence encodes CASTLVPQETQYF.

This sequence joins TRBV9 and TRBJ2-7; no clear D gene. This CDR3 is built from 15 residues. Germline CDR1 reads SGDLS; CDR2 reads YYNGEE. The V and J ends lost 0 bases and 3 bases respectively, with 13 bases between them. CDR3: CASSVGPGLGYEQYF. CDR3 nucleotide sequence: TGTGCCAGCAGCGTAGGTCCGGGCCTCGGCTACGAGCAGTACTTC.

The rearrangement uses TRBV7-2 and TRBJ2-5; TRBD2 aligns across 14 bases. Germline trimming cut 5 bases from V and 2 bases from J; bases unmatched to any gene: 13. Germline-derived CDR1 and CDR2 are SGHTA and FQGNSA. CDR3 length: 19 residues. CDR3 region: CASSKGLAGGPGWQETQYF. The CDR3 nucleotides are TGTGCCAGCAGCAAAGGACTAGCGGGGGGCCCTGGTTGGCAAGAGACCCAGTACTTC.

This chain connects TRBV30 to TRBJ2-7, with D possibly matching TRBD2 (5 bases). Germline-derived CDR1 and CDR2 are GTSNPN and SVGIG (reference sequence). The CDR3 consists of 12 residues. V lost 2 bases to trimming and J lost 4 bases, with 9 bases between them. The chain's CDR3 is CAWSRRGYEQYF. Written as DNA, the CDR3 is TGTGCCTGGAGTAGGCGAGGGTACGAGCAGTACTTC.

This clone appeared a few times. The rearrangement joins TRBV27 to TRBJ1-1; D unresolved. With 3 bases removed from V and 1 base from J, the gap between germline ends came to 6 bases. In germline, CDR1 is MNHEY, CDR2 SMNVEV (reference sequence). This CDR3 is 13 amino acids long. The CDR3: CASSLSRNTEAFF. CDR3 sequence (DNA): TGTGCCAGCAGTTTGTCCAGGAACACTGAAGCTTTCTTT.

The chain recombines TRBV2 with TRBJ1-1; D is uncertain. With 4 bases removed from V and 0 bases from J, the gap between germline ends came to 6 bases. The germline V gene has CDR1 SNHLY and CDR2 FYNNEI. The CDR3 contains 13 residues. The CDR3 DNA is TGTGCCAGCAGTGTACAAGTGAACACTGAAGCTTTCTTT. This codes for CASSVQVNTEAFF. Looking up the rest from reference TRBV2 and TRBJ1-1 gives the full variable domain: EPEVTQTPSHQVTQMGQEVILRCVPISNHLYFYWYRQILGQKVEFLVSFYNNEISEKSEIFDDQFSVERPDGSNFTLKIRSTKLEDSAMYFCASSVQVNTEAFFGQGTRLTVV.

This clone has only one observation. J is TRBJ2-7 and V is TRBV4-1; TRBD1 matches at 8 bases. Looked up from germline, CDR1 is MGHRA and CDR2 is YSYEKL. CDR3 length equals 19 residues. Germline trimming cut 1 base from V and 4 bases from J; bases unmatched to any gene: 18. CDR3 amino acids: CASSQVAPGGLSLFYEQYF. The CDR3 DNA is TGCGCCAGCAGCCAAGTAGCCCCAGGGGGCCTCAGTCTTTTTTACGAGCAGTACTTC.

This chain links TRBV6-5 with TRBJ1-1; 9 bases fit TRBD1. The V and J ends lost 3 bases and 3 bases, in that order; junction bases with no gene match: 2. The length of the CDR3 is 14 residues. The germline V gene has CDR1 MNHEY and CDR2 SVGAGI. CDR3 DNA sequence: TGTGCCAGCAGTTATGGACAGGGGCACACTGAAGCTTTCTTT. It specifies CASSYGQGHTEAFF.

The chain links TRBV7-6 to TRBJ1-6; 8 bases map to TRBD1. The CDR3 covers 14 residues. V was clipped by 5 bases and J by 7 bases; unmatched bases: 4. Germline lookup yields CDR1 SGHVS and CDR2 FNYEAQ. This chain's CDR3 is CASSIQGVNSPLHF. In DNA, the CDR3 is TGTGCCAGCAGCATACAGGGGGTGAATTCACCCCTCCACTTT.